This T cell receptor (beta chain) stems from a study of vaccination effects on CD4 cells after COVID-19. Expansion of antigen-specific CD4+ T cells with viral peptide pools was carried out by the ViraFEST assay before sequencing. The authors isolated CD4+ T cells after approximately 9 days of culture. SARS-CoV-2 infection was confirmed by PCR in the person between March and December 2020. This clone was observed a handful of times. What it binds is unknown. The CDR3 totals 15 residues. Germline V gives CDR1 LGHDT, CDR2 YNNKEL (reference sequence). Trimming at V came to 4 bases and at J to 5 bases, leaving 6 bases not matched to a gene. Data came from immunoSEQ multiplex PCR; TCRdb stores just in-frame clones and leaves some out. Here the sample spans about 37,000 clones, 73% being singletons.

The chain links TRBV3-1 (or the pseudogene TRBV3-2) to TRBJ2-2; 8 nucleotides line up with TRBD1. The starting material was CD4+ T cells from PBMCs cultured with a peptide pool, obtained before COVID-19 vaccination. The clonotype was recovered from a human donor who had a prior SARS-CoV-2 infection. The DNA of the CDR3 is TGTGCCAGCAGCCTCGGACAGGGTGAGACCGGGGAGCTGTTTTTT. This sequence encodes CASSLGQGETGELFF.